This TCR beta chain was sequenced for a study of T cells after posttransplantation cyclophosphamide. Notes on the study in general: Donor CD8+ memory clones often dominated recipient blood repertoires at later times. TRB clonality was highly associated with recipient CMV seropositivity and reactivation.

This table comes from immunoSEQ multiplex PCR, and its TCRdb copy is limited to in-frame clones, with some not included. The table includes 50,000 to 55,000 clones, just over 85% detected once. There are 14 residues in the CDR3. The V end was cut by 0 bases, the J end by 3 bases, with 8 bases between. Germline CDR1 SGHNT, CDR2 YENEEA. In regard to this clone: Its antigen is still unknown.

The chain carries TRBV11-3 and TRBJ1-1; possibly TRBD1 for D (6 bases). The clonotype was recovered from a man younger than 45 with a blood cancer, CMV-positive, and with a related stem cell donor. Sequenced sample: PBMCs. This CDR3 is CASSLDGQHTEAFF. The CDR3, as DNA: TGTGCCAGCAGCTTAGACGGACAGCACACTGAAGCTTTCTTT.